This passage covers 23 T cell receptor beta chains from one sample sequenced in a study of blood T cell repertoires in COVID-19. Sequenced by immunoSEQ multiplex PCR; TCRdb stores in-frame clones only, minus some. The data hold under 150,000 clones, with roughly 81% observed a single time. Specimen: peripheral blood. These receptors originate from a human donor in a cohort sampled during active COVID-19.

This rearrangement joins TRBV6-5 to TRBJ1-5; no reliable D call. Germline values: CDR1 MNHEY, CDR2 SVGAGI. Trimming shortened V by 8 bases and J by 2 bases, and 7 bases separated the two germline ends. The CDR3 has 12 amino acids. CDR3 amino acids: CASHGRNQPQHF. CDR3 bases: TGTGCCAGCCACGGTCGCAATCAGCCCCAGCATTTT.

The chain employs TRBV7-8 and TRBJ1-2; 8 nucleotides align to TRBD1. CDR1 SGHVS and CDR2 FQNEAQ come from the germline V gene. J was trimmed by 4 bases and V by 3 bases; bases with no gene match: 10. This CDR3 comprises 16 residues. CDR3 sequence reads: CASSFYSETGVYGYTF. As DNA, the CDR3 is TGTGCCAGCAGCTTTTATAGTGAGACAGGGGTCTATGGCTACACCTTC.

This clone came up once. V is TRBV5-6 and J is TRBJ2-1; 12 positions match TRBD2. Germline CDR1 is SGHDT and CDR2 is YYEEEE. The junction had 15 bases not matched to a gene; V was cut back by 4 bases and J by 10 bases. The CDR3 has 17 residues. CDR3 sequence reads: CASSPGGLAGGLSEQFF. The DNA for the CDR3 is TGTGCCAGCAGCCCAGGCGGTCTAGCGGGGGGGCTCTCGGAGCAGTTCTTC.

The chain links TRBV30 to TRBJ2-1, with D possibly matching TRBD2 (5 bases). V was clipped by 2 bases and J by 10 bases, with 15 bases between them. Germline loops: CDR1 GTSNPN, CDR2 SVGIG (reference sequence). There are 13 residues in the CDR3. CDR3 nucleotide sequence: TGTGCCTGGAGTACTATTTCGGGGATGGAGCAGTTCTTC. It translates to CAWSTISGMEQFF. Variable domain in full (rest from reference TRBV30 and TRBJ2-1): SQTIHQWPATLVQPVGSPLSLECTVEGTSNPNLYWYRQAAGRGLQLLFYSVGIGQISSEVPQNLSASRPQDRQFILSSKKLLLSDSGFYLCAWSTISGMEQFFGPGTRLTVL.

In its sample, this clone was seen once. CDR3 sequence reads: CARAGGPIYDEQFF. Here the CDR3 DNA reads TGTGCCCGAGCGGGGGGCCCCATTTATGATGAGCAGTTCTTC. This chain links TRBV30 with TRBJ2-1; 9 nucleotides match TRBD2. V lost 8 bases, J lost 8 bases, and 13 bases stayed unmatched. The CDR3 is 14 amino acids. Germline V gene sequence: CDR1 GTSNPN, CDR2 SVGIG (reference sequence).

The V call is TRBV27, the J call TRBJ2-1; 9 positions agree with TRBD1. The length of the CDR3 is 19 residues. The V gene's germline CDR1 is MNHEY and CDR2 SMNVEV (reference sequence). V lost 4 bases, J lost 0 bases, and 13 bases stayed unmatched. This CDR3 reads CASSSPGQGSPGSYNEQFF. Here the CDR3 DNA reads TGTGCCAGCAGTTCACCAGGACAGGGGAGCCCCGGCTCCTACAATGAGCAGTTCTTC.

A word on this clone: Because the CDR3's place on the DNA is in doubt, the DNA is left out and the CDR3 is given as listed by TCRdb. This CDR3 is CASSALWTSNNEQFF. This chain joins TRBV7-9 and TRBJ2-1; no DNA check was done on the table's D call, TRBD1. 15 amino acids form the CDR3, both terminal residues included. CDR1 SEHNR and CDR2 FQNEAQ come from the germline V gene (reference sequence).

The chain uses TRBV4-1 and TRBJ2-2; 9 bases are a match to TRBD1. The CDR3 is made up of 16 amino acids. The germline V gene encodes CDR1 MGHRA and CDR2 YSYEKL. V was pared by 5 bases and J by 0 bases, with 4 bases of the junction left unmatched. CDR3 amino acids: CASSRGQGPNTGELFF. The CDR3 DNA follows: TGCGCCAGCAGCAGGGGACAGGGACCGAACACCGGGGAGCTGTTTTTT.

This chain connects TRBV24-1 to TRBJ2-3; 11 nucleotides match TRBD2. Germline V gene lookup returns CDR1 KGHDR and CDR2 SFDVKD. With 2 bases clipped from V and 11 bases from J, the junction kept 14 bases outside the gene matches. The CDR3 runs 17 residues. CDR3 coding DNA: TGTGCCACCAGTGATTCTTCTAGCGGGGGGCTACTTTCAAGGCAGTATTTT. This gives the protein CATSDSSSGGLLSRQYF.

The CDR3 sequence: CASSLYNGGTLSKNIQYF. The CDR3 DNA follows: TGTGCCAGCAGCTTATACAACGGGGGGACCCTGAGCAAAAACATTCAGTACTTC. The chain uses TRBV7-9 and TRBJ2-4, with TRBD2 matching over 7 bases. The CDR3 is made up of 18 amino acids. The V gene end was trimmed by 2 bases and the J gene end by 3 bases; junction bases not matched to a gene: 13. Germline V gene sequence: CDR1 SEHNR, CDR2 FQNEAQ (reference sequence).

This chain connects TRBV2 to TRBJ1-5, with D perhaps TRBD1 (5 bases). CDR1 is SNHLY and CDR2 is FYNNEI in the germline V gene. CDR3 length: 13 amino acids. V lost 1 base, J lost 7 bases, and 8 bases lay in between. The CDR3 spells CASSEVAGQPQHF. DNA for the CDR3: TGTGCCAGCAGTGAAGTGGCAGGGCAGCCCCAGCATTTT.

V usage is TRBV5-1 and J usage is TRBJ2-1; 11 bases map to TRBD1. The CDR3 is 14 amino acids. The ends lost 4 bases at V and 9 bases at J; junction bases unmatched: 6. Germline lookup yields CDR1 SGHRS and CDR2 YFSETQ. CDR3 bases: TGCGCCAGCAGCCCGGACAGGGGGCCTCTTGAGCAGTTCTTC. Its translation is CASSPDRGPLEQFF.

The V call is TRBV7-9, the J call TRBJ1-2; D might be TRBD1 (5 bases). Germline V gene lookup returns CDR1 SEHNR and CDR2 FQNEAQ (reference sequence). Trimming removed 6 bases from V and 7 bases from J, with 21 bases in between. This CDR3 region has 15 residues. The chain's CDR3 is CASSPLPGGRSGYTF. The DNA of the CDR3 is TGTGCCAGCAGTCCGCTGCCCGGGGGTAGGTCTGGCTACACCTTC.

The CDR3: CASSVGGPGEETQYF. The DNA for the CDR3 is TGTGCCAGCAGCGTAGGGGGCCCAGGGGAAGAGACCCAGTACTTC. The gene calls are TRBV9 and TRBJ2-5; D perhaps matches TRBD1 (6 bases). Germline loops: CDR1 SGDLS, CDR2 YYNGEE. V gave up 0 bases and J gave up 3 bases, with 12 bases separating them. The CDR3 length is 15 residues.

The CDR3 reads CASSLGTGAPSYNSPLHF. CDR3 DNA: TGTGCCAGCAGCTTGGGGACAGGAGCCCCTTCCTATAATTCACCCCTCCACTTT. The rearrangement uses TRBV5-8 and TRBJ1-6; TRBD1 matches 7 bases. Trimming at V came to 0 bases and at J to 1 base, leaving 7 bases not matched to a gene. This CDR3 is 18 amino acids long. Germline CDR1 SGHTS, CDR2 YDEGEE.

The gene calls are TRBV7-9 and TRBJ2-3; 7 bases map to TRBD2. The CDR3 spans 17 residues. J was trimmed by 6 bases and V by 3 bases; bases with no gene match: 15. Germline assignment: CDR1 SEHNR and CDR2 FQNEAQ (reference sequence). The CDR3 coding sequence is TGTGCCAGCAGCTTGGATGGAGCGGGGCACAGCTCGGATACGCAGTATTTT. Translating it yields CASSLDGAGHSSDTQYF.

The gene calls are TRBV11-2 and TRBJ2-5, with D possibly TRBD1 on 6 matching bases. The V and J ends lost 5 bases and 3 bases respectively, with 10 bases between them. The CDR3 totals 13 residues. The germline V gene has CDR1 SGHAT and CDR2 FQNNGV. The CDR3 loop reads CASSLQGKETQYF. In nucleotides, the CDR3 is TGTGCCAGCAGCCTACAGGGAAAAGAGACCCAGTACTTC.

The genes are TRBV6-2 or TRBV6-3 and TRBJ1-2; 7 nucleotides line up with TRBD1. Germline values: CDR1 MNHEY, CDR2 SVGEGT. The V segment lost 5 bases and the J segment 4 bases; nucleotides outside the gene matches: 10. The CDR3 is 15 amino acids. This chain's CDR3 is CASSGATGQAYGYTF. CDR3 DNA sequence: TGTGCCAGCAGTGGCGCGACAGGGCAGGCCTATGGCTACACCTTC.

The chain employs TRBV30 and TRBJ2-1; 13 bases line up with TRBD2. In germline, CDR1 is GTSNPN, CDR2 SVGIG (reference sequence). CDR3 length equals 13 residues. Trimming at V came to 3 bases and at J to 12 bases, leaving 5 bases not matched to a gene. The CDR3 DNA reads TGTGCCTGGAGGGGACTAGCGGGGCAGGGGCAGTTCTTC. It yields the protein CAWRGLAGQGQFF. Looking up the rest from reference TRBV30 and TRBJ2-1 gives the full variable domain: SQTIHQWPATLVQPVGSPLSLECTVEGTSNPNLYWYRQAAGRGLQLLFYSVGIGQISSEVPQNLSASRPQDRQFILSSKKLLLSDSGFYLCAWRGLAGQGQFFGPGTRLTVL.

The sample holds a few counts of this clone. This sequence joins TRBV5-1 and TRBJ1-2; no firm D call. Germline CDR1 is SGHRS and CDR2 is YFSETQ. Between the trimmed V and J ends, which lost 1 base and 5 bases, there was a span of 9 bases. The CDR3 loop spans 13 amino acids. The CDR3 spells CASSLSRVYGYTF. The CDR3, as DNA: TGCGCCAGCAGCTTGTCACGCGTTTATGGCTACACCTTC.

V gene TRBV12-3 or TRBV12-4 combines with J gene TRBJ2-2, with a weak D call TRBD1 (5 bases). The germline V and J ends were trimmed by 8 bases and 8 bases, with 15 bases remaining between them. This CDR3 has 13 amino acids. The CDR3 loop reads CASVEYRKGELFF. CDR3 coding DNA: TGTGCCAGCGTTGAATACAGGAAAGGGGAGCTGTTTTTT.

This chain links TRBV6-5 with TRBJ1-1, with D unclear. V was pared by 2 bases and J by 8 bases, with 18 bases between. This CDR3 is built from 15 residues. From germline, CDR1 is MNHEY and CDR2 SVGAGI. As DNA, the CDR3 is TGTGCCAGCAGTTACACAAACAACAGATTAAAGGAAGCTTTCTTT. The encoded protein is CASSYTNNRLKEAFF.

A remark on this clone: A read error may account for a junction end that differs from germline. The rearrangement joins TRBV5-1 to TRBJ1-4, with 8 bases lining up with TRBD1. The CDR3 sequence is 14 residues long. The germline V gene has CDR1 SGHRS and CDR2 YFSETQ. The CDR3 loop is CVSTTGGTNEKLFF. The CDR3 DNA follows: TGCGTCAGCACAACAGGGGGAACTAATGAAAAACTGTTTTTT.